The present T cell receptor beta chain was sequenced within a study of Graves' ophthalmopathy and Graves' hyperthyroidism. RNA transcripts served as template for amplifying TCR beta CDR3 sequences. The workflow started with a first-round RT-PCR run with HTBI primers and then moved on to a second-round multiplex PCR. TCRdb re-called the multiplex PCR reads through MiXCR, storing one row per CDR3 protein. This sample has 650,000 to 900,000 distinct CDR3 sequences, with 35% to 50% found just once. Study results and caveats: With a specificity of 72.22% and a sensitivity of about 69%, the model predicted ophthalmopathy progression.

Thyroid ultrasound, orbital computed tomography, TRAb, serum thyroxine and clinical symptoms formed the basis of diagnosis. The PBMCs used were ones drawn from 10 ml of fresh peripheral blood. This clonotype occurred a few times. The antigen remains undetermined. J gave up 6 bases and V 5 bases, and 7 bases lay outside the gene matches. The V gene's germline CDR1 is SEHNR and CDR2 FQNEAQ (reference sequence). The CDR3 is 14 amino acids. The chain joins TRBV7-9 to TRBJ2-7; TRBD1 matches at 10 bases. This clonotype originated in an adult man with Graves' ophthalmopathy. Sequencing input: peripheral blood. This CDR3 reads CASSPGTGVLEQYF. The CDR3 region has the DNA TGTGCCAGCAGCCCCGGGACAGGGGTACTCGAGCAGTACTTC.